A selection of T cell receptor beta chains follows, all from one sample in a study of blood T cell repertoires in COVID-19. The data were produced by immunoSEQ multiplex PCR, yet TCRdb's version contains in-frame clones alone and is incomplete. This sample yields around 230,000 clones, of which approximately 82% are seen a single time; about 15% belongs to the top ten. The sequencing input was PBMCs or T cells enriched from blood (not recorded which). The receptors here all came from a man aged 35-49 years who had recovered from COVID-19. Both conserved end residues are part of each CDR3. The order of the fields is V gene, J gene, clone size, D gene, CDR3 protein, CDR3 DNA. A D gene is named only where the DNA matches it firmly. Size values are once, few and many counts, or a class for expanded clones, and some rows have none.

V gene: TRBV6-5; J gene: TRBJ1-3; clone size: NA; D gene: TRBD1; CDR3 protein: CASSSDRPGNTIYF; CDR3 DNA: TGTGCCAGCAGTTCGGACAGGCCTGGAAACACCATATATTTT
V gene: TRBV7-3; J gene: TRBJ2-1; clone size: NA; D gene: TRBD2; CDR3 protein: CASSLGGAGGEQFF; CDR3 DNA: TGTGCCAGCAGCTTAGGGGGGGCGGGAGGTGAGCAGTTCTTC
V gene: TRBV30; J gene: TRBJ2-5; clone size: NA; D gene: TRBD1; CDR3 protein: CAWSRTGLSQETQYF; CDR3 DNA: TGTGCCTGGAGTAGGACAGGTCTCTCCCAAGAGACCCAGTACTTC
V gene: TRBV7-2; J gene: TRBJ2-2; clone size: NA; D gene: NA; CDR3 protein: CASSKTFSATGELFF; CDR3 DNA: TGTGCCAGCAGCAAGACTTTTTCGGCCACCGGGGAGCTGTTTTTT
V gene: TRBV4-1; J gene: TRBJ1-2; clone size: NA; D gene: NA; CDR3 protein: CASSPLPRPDYGYTF; CDR3 DNA: TGCGCCAGCAGCCCCCTTCCTAGGCCAGACTATGGCTACACCTTC
V gene: TRBV6-5; J gene: TRBJ2-2; clone size: few; D gene: NA; CDR3 protein: CASSWNGDRGELFF; CDR3 DNA: TGTGCCAGCAGTTGGAACGGGGATCGAGGGGAGCTGTTTTTT
V gene: TRBV28; J gene: TRBJ2-2; clone size: NA; D gene: NA; CDR3 protein: CASSPSFQGSGELFF; CDR3 DNA: TGTGCCAGCAGCCCTTCGTTCCAGGGGTCCGGGGAGCTGTTTTTT
V gene: TRBV10-3; J gene: TRBJ1-5; clone size: NA; D gene: NA; CDR3 protein: CAISRGGNQPQHF; CDR3 DNA: TGTGCCATCAGCAGGGGCGGCAATCAGCCCCAGCATTTT
V gene: TRBV30; J gene: TRBJ1-6; clone size: NA; D gene: NA; CDR3 protein: CACNPRSGGGLNSPLHF; CDR3 DNA: TGTGCCTGCAATCCGAGATCGGGGGGCGGGTTGAATTCACCCCTCCACTTT
V gene: TRBV4-3; J gene: TRBJ1-6; clone size: NA; D gene: NA; CDR3 protein: CASSQGTGNSPLHF; CDR3 DNA: TGCGCCAGCAGCCAGGGCACAGGGAATTCACCCCTCCACTTT
V gene: TRBV27; J gene: TRBJ2-7; clone size: NA; D gene: TRBD1; CDR3 protein: CASTSGQPYEQYF; CDR3 DNA: TGTGCCAGCACCTCGGGACAGCCTTACGAGCAGTACTTC
V gene: TRBV5-1; J gene: TRBJ2-1; clone size: NA; D gene: NA; CDR3 protein: CASRTGLLNYNEQFF; CDR3 DNA: TGCGCCAGCAGGACCGGACTACTGAACTACAATGAGCAGTTCTTC
V gene: TRBV12-3/TRBV12-4; J gene: TRBJ2-7; clone size: few; D gene: NA; CDR3 protein: CASSFSQYEQYF; CDR3 DNA: TGTGCCAGCAGTTTCTCACAATACGAGCAGTACTTC
V gene: TRBV5-1; J gene: TRBJ2-7; clone size: NA; D gene: NA; CDR3 protein: CASSLGVRGYEQYF; CDR3 DNA: TGCGCCAGCAGCTTGGGGGTTCGCGGCTACGAGCAGTACTTC
V gene: TRBV18; J gene: TRBJ1-1; clone size: NA; D gene: NA; CDR3 protein: CASSPLAGREPEAFF; CDR3 DNA: TGTGCCAGCTCACCCCTCGCGGGGAGGGAGCCTGAAGCTTTCTTT
V gene: TRBV5-4; J gene: TRBJ1-6; clone size: NA; D gene: NA; CDR3 protein: CASSLESSYNSPLHF; CDR3 DNA: TGTGCCAGCAGCTTAGAGAGCTCCTATAATTCACCCCTCCACTTT
V gene: TRBV30; J gene: TRBJ2-5; clone size: NA; D gene: NA; CDR3 protein: CAWSVYQETQYF; CDR3 DNA: TGTGCCTGGAGTGTCTACCAAGAGACCCAGTACTTC
V gene: TRBV9; J gene: TRBJ2-2; clone size: NA; D gene: TRBD2; CDR3 protein: CASSVRGEGGLGELFF; CDR3 DNA: TGTGCCAGCAGCGTACGCGGGGAGGGAGGACTCGGGGAGCTGTTTTTT
V gene: TRBV5-1; J gene: TRBJ1-3; clone size: NA; D gene: TRBD1; CDR3 protein: CASSLGQGRNTIYF; CDR3 DNA: TGCGCCAGCAGCCTCGGACAGGGGAGAAACACCATATATTTT
V gene: TRBV28; J gene: TRBJ1-6; clone size: NA; D gene: NA; CDR3 protein: CASSSFGISPLHF; CDR3 DNA: TGTGCCAGCAGTTCGTTCGGGATTTCACCCCTCCACTTT
V gene: TRBV7-6; J gene: TRBJ1-5; clone size: NA; D gene: TRBD1; CDR3 protein: CASILGGQDHLSNQPQHF; CDR3 DNA: TGTGCCAGCATCCTCGGGGGACAGGACCATCTCAGCAATCAGCCCCAGCATTTT
V gene: TRBV4-2; J gene: TRBJ1-2; clone size: NA; D gene: TRBD1; CDR3 protein: CASSPNADRGRGYTF; CDR3 DNA: TGTGCCAGCAGCCCCAACGCGGACAGGGGCCGTGGCTACACCTTC
V gene: TRBV30; J gene: TRBJ1-1; clone size: NA; D gene: NA; CDR3 protein: CAYKDKNTEAFF; CDR3 DNA: TGTGCCTATAAAGACAAGAACACTGAAGCTTTCTTT
V gene: TRBV6-2/TRBV6-3; J gene: TRBJ1-1; clone size: NA; D gene: TRBD1; CDR3 protein: CASSSMGQGTEAFF; CDR3 DNA: TGTGCCAGCAGTTCCATGGGACAGGGCACTGAAGCTTTCTTT
V gene: TRBV28; J gene: TRBJ2-1; clone size: NA; D gene: NA; CDR3 protein: CASSPPSNNNEQFF; CDR3 DNA: TGTGCCAGCTCTCCCCCCTCGAACAACAATGAGCAGTTCTTC
V gene: TRBV30; J gene: TRBJ2-7; clone size: NA; D gene: TRBD2; CDR3 protein: CAFGLAGEQYF; CDR3 DNA: TGTGCCTTTGGACTAGCGGGAGAGCAGTACTTC
V gene: TRBV5-1; J gene: TRBJ2-7; clone size: NA; D gene: TRBD2; CDR3 protein: CASSLVASGNYEQYF; CDR3 DNA: TGCGCCAGCAGCTTGGTCGCTAGCGGGAACTACGAGCAGTACTTC
V gene: TRBV7-9; J gene: TRBJ2-1; clone size: NA; D gene: NA; CDR3 protein: CASSLWTAYNEQFF; CDR3 DNA: TGTGCCAGCAGCTTGTGGACTGCCTACAATGAGCAGTTCTTC
V gene: TRBV5-1; J gene: TRBJ2-1; clone size: NA; D gene: TRBD1; CDR3 protein: CASSEEPGQGNNEQFF; CDR3 DNA: TGCGCCAGCAGCGAAGAACCGGGACAGGGGAACAATGAGCAGTTCTTC
V gene: TRBV19; J gene: TRBJ1-2; clone size: NA; D gene: NA; CDR3 protein: CASRQVINYGYTF; CDR3 DNA: TGTGCCAGTCGACAGGTTATAAACTATGGCTACACCTTC
V gene: TRBV7-2; J gene: TRBJ2-1; clone size: NA; D gene: TRBD2; CDR3 protein: CASSLVRTSGGLYNEQFF; CDR3 DNA: TGTGCCAGCAGCTTAGTTAGAACTAGCGGGGGACTCTACAATGAGCAGTTCTTC
V gene: TRBV6-5; J gene: TRBJ1-6; clone size: NA; D gene: TRBD1; CDR3 protein: CASARTGDNSPLHF; CDR3 DNA: TGTGCCAGCGCGCGGACAGGGGATAATTCACCCCTCCACTTT
V gene: TRBV18; J gene: TRBJ1-2; clone size: once; D gene: TRBD1; CDR3 protein: CASSEGQGRSYGYTF; CDR3 DNA: TGTGCCAGCTCCGAGGGACAGGGAAGGAGCTATGGCTACACCTTC
V gene: TRBV7-9; J gene: TRBJ2-7; clone size: NA; D gene: NA; CDR3 protein: CASSPGDRVYEQYF; CDR3 DNA: TGTGCCAGCAGCCCGGGGGACCGAGTCTACGAGCAGTACTTC
V gene: TRBV6-5; J gene: TRBJ1-2; clone size: NA; D gene: NA; CDR3 protein: CASTKSGGLGGYTF; CDR3 DNA: TGTGCCAGCACCAAGAGCGGGGGGCTAGGTGGCTACACCTTC